A selection of T cell receptor beta chains follows, all from one sample in a study of T cell responses to AZD1222 COVID-19 vaccine. Only in-frame clones appear in the TCRdb table, and some are missing; sequencing was by immunoSEQ multiplex PCR. The sample yields about 200,000 clones, over 85% seen once. The source material was peripheral blood, sampled 28 days after the second dose of the MenACWY control vaccine. The receptors here all came from an adult who received the MenACWY meningococcal vaccine as a control. CDR3s include the opening cysteine and the closing phenylalanine or tryptophan. The D gene is left open where the match is weak. Clone size is not always given. Where it is, it says once, few, many or a class for expanded clones.

D	V	length	size	J	CDR3	DNA
NA	TRBV24-1	15	NA	TRBJ2-1	CATSEGLTGYNEQFF	TGTGCCACCAGTGAGGGACTCACGGGATACAATGAGCAGTTCTTC
TRBD2	TRBV9	17	NA	TRBJ2-3	CASSVEGTSGSQDTQYF	TGTGCCAGCAGCGTAGAAGGGACTAGCGGGAGTCAAGATACGCAGTATTTT
NA	TRBV15	15	NA	TRBJ2-5	CATSRGQGGLETQYF	TGTGCCACCAGCAGAGGACAGGGAGGATTAGAGACCCAGTACTTC
NA	TRBV14	13	NA	TRBJ1-2	CASSQVRGDGYTF	TGTGCCAGCAGCCAGGTCAGGGGCGACGGCTACACCTTC
NA	TRBV6-5	15	NA	TRBJ2-1	CASSTVPFSYNEQFF	TGTGCCAGCAGCACTGTACCCTTCTCCTACAATGAGCAGTTCTTC
NA	TRBV19	14	NA	TRBJ1-5	CASSINRGNQPQHF	TGTGCCAGTAGTATCAACAGGGGCAATCAGCCCCAGCATTTT
TRBD2	TRBV30	13	NA	TRBJ2-7	CAWSVLSGSEQYF	TGTGCCTGGAGTGTACTGAGCGGGAGCGAGCAGTACTTC
NA	TRBV6-2/TRBV6-3	13	NA	TRBJ2-7	CASSWVIFYEQYF	TGTGCCAGCAGTTGGGTCATCTTCTACGAGCAGTACTTC
NA	TRBV30	12	NA	TRBJ1-1	CAWTGPYTEAFF	TGTGCCTGGACCGGGCCCTACACTGAAGCTTTCTTT
TRBD1	TRBV30	13	NA	TRBJ1-1	CAWSRQGATEAFF	TGTGCCTGGAGCCGACAGGGGGCCACTGAAGCTTTCTTT
NA	TRBV6-1	15	NA	TRBJ2-2	CASSEDGTDTGELFF	TGTGCCAGCAGTGAAGATGGCACCGACACCGGGGAGCTGTTTTTT
NA	TRBV4-3	13	NA	TRBJ2-3	CASSLLVGDTQYF	TGCGCCAGCAGCCTTTTAGTGGGGGATACGCAGTATTTT
TRBD1	TRBV19	13	once	TRBJ1-1	CASNDRVGTEAFF	TGTGCCAGTAATGACAGGGTTGGGACTGAAGCTTTCTTT
NA	TRBV29-1	11	NA	TRBJ1-1	CSVASEPEAFF	TGCAGCGTTGCGTCGGAGCCTGAAGCTTTCTTT
TRBD1	TRBV2	13	NA	TRBJ2-7	CASSRDRASEQYF	TGTGCCAGCAGTCGGGACAGGGCGTCCGAGCAGTACTTC
NA	TRBV11-2	15	NA	TRBJ2-7	CASSEVFGYSYEQYF	TGTGCCAGCAGCGAGGTTTTTGGGTATTCCTACGAGCAGTACTTC
NA	TRBV5-6	13	NA	TRBJ1-2	CASSLRGIYGYTF	TGTGCCAGCAGCTTAAGGGGCATCTATGGCTACACCTTC
TRBD2	TRBV6-2/TRBV6-3	16	NA	TRBJ2-2	CASSGVGTSLTGELFF	TGTGCCAGCAGCGGGGTGGGGACTAGCCTGACCGGGGAGCTGTTTTTT